These T cell receptor beta chains were read from a single sample in a study of CD8 T cells in Susac syndrome. TCRdb re-called the immunoSEQ multiplex PCR reads through MiXCR, storing one row per CDR3 protein. The table includes tens of thousands of distinct CDR3 sequences, roughly 90% detected once. The sample comprised CD8+ T cells from PBMCs. These receptor sequences come from a human donor with multiple sclerosis. The CDR3 runs from the conserved cysteine through the conserved F or W. The D gene is left open where the match is weak. Clone size is given for some rows only: seen once, a few or many times, or a class if the clone is expanded.

j_call | d_call | cdr3_length | clone_size | v_call | cdr3_nt | cdr3_aa
TRBJ2-1 | - | 17 | - | TRBV5-4 | TGTGCCAGCAGCTTTCCGGGTAGCGGTAGCTCCTACAATGAGCAGTTCTTC | CASSFPGSGSSYNEQFF
TRBJ2-6 | TRBD2 | 19 | - | TRBV7-9 | TGTGCCAGCAGCCCCTCGACTAGCGGGGTCTACTCTGGGGCCAACGTCCTGACTTTC | CASSPSTSGVYSGANVLTF
TRBJ1-1 | - | 15 | - | TRBV7-6 | TGTGCCAGCAGCTCCGGGATCGTTGGGAACACTGAAGCTTTCTTT | CASSSGIVGNTEAFF
TRBJ2-7 | - | 13 | - | TRBV9 | TGTGCCAGCAGCGTAGGGCCAGCCTACGAGCAGTACTTC | CASSVGPAYEQYF
TRBJ2-7 | - | 14 | few | TRBV19 | TGTGCCAGTAGTATCACCTGGCAGGCCAACGAGCAGTACTTC | CASSITWQANEQYF
TRBJ1-2 | TRBD1 | 13 | - | TRBV19 | TGTGCCAGTAACGGACAGGGGGCAGGGGGCTACACCTTC | CASNGQGAGGYTF
TRBJ2-1 | - | 17 | - | TRBV11-2 | TGTGCCAGCAGCGGGGCGATTAGGGGAGATGGGTACAATGAGCAGTTCTTC | CASSGAIRGDGYNEQFF
TRBJ1-1 | - | 13 | - | TRBV6-5 | TGTGCCAGCAGTTTGGGCCTGGGCACTGAAGCTTTCTTT | CASSLGLGTEAFF
TRBJ2-7 | - | 15 | - | TRBV6-5 | TGTGCCAGCAGTTACTGGGCGGGTGGTCGGTACGAGCAGTACTTC | CASSYWAGGRYEQYF
TRBJ2-5 | TRBD1 | 14 | - | TRBV30 | TGTGCCTGGACTGGGACAGGGGGTAGGGAGACCCAGTACTTC | CAWTGTGGRETQYF
TRBJ1-5 | - | 15 | - | TRBV6-1 | TGTGCCAGCACCCAGGGATGGGGTTTCAATCAGCCCCAGCATTTT | CASTQGWGFNQPQHF
TRBJ1-2 | - | 11 | - | TRBV7-3 | TGTGCCAGGAACCCCGAGGTTGGCTACACCTTC | CARNPEVGYTF
TRBJ2-3 | TRBD2 | 16 | - | TRBV7-2 | TGTGCCAGCAGCTTAGAGACTAGCGGGAGGGTAGATACGCAGTATTTT | CASSLETSGRVDTQYF
TRBJ2-1 | - | 12 | - | TRBV14 | TGTGCCAGCAGCCTTGACTACAATGAGCAGTTCTTC | CASSLDYNEQFF
TRBJ2-1 | - | 15 | - | TRBV19 | TGTGCCAGTAGTATAGATCCGAACAGCTTCAATGAGCAGTTCTTC | CASSIDPNSFNEQFF
TRBJ2-7 | TRBD2 | 13 | - | TRBV27 | TGTGCCAGCAGTTTTACGGGAGGCTACGAGCAGTACTTC | CASSFTGGYEQYF
TRBJ2-1 | - | 13 | - | TRBV25-1 | TGTGCCAGCAGCTCTAGCTCCTACAATGAGCAGTTCTTC | CASSSSSYNEQFF
TRBJ2-3 | TRBD2 | 20 | - | TRBV11-2 | TGTGCCAGCACTTCAACGGGACTAGCTATTAGAGGGGGGTATGGGAATACGCAGTATTTT | CASTSTGLAIRGGYGNTQYF
TRBJ1-5 | - | 13 | - | TRBV12-5 | TGTGCTAGTGGTTTGGGGAAGGTCCAGCCCCAGCATTTT | CASGLGKVQPQHF
TRBJ2-7 | - | 13 | - | TRBV2 | TGTGCCAGCAGACAGGGCGCCTTTTACGAGCAGTACTTC | CASRQGAFYEQYF
TRBJ2-5 | TRBD2 | 15 | - | TRBV19 | TGTGCCAGTAGTAGTGGACTAGCGGGAGAAGAGACCCAGTACTTC | CASSSGLAGEETQYF
TRBJ2-5 | - | 16 | - | TRBV7-9 | TGTGCCAGCAGCGCGTGGGCATCAAGGGTCCAAGAGACCCAGTACTTC | CASSAWASRVQETQYF